Below are 7 T cell receptor beta chains sequenced from a single sample in a study of graft-versus-host responses after intestinal transplantation. Libraries were prepared by immunoSEQ multiplex PCR; TCRdb keeps only in-frame clonotypes and omits some of them. The sample has about 39,000 clones, over 90% seen once. Sequenced material: PBMCs, taken almost 750 days after intestinal transplantation. The receptors stem from a human patient who received an intestinal transplant, so some T cells may come from the graft donor.

The chain recombines TRBV6-5 with TRBJ2-3; TRBD1 agrees at 8 bases. Germline CDR1 MNHEY, CDR2 SVGAGI. The junction had 10 bases not matched to a gene; V was cut back by 2 bases and J by 6 bases. This CDR3 contains 16 residues. CDR3 DNA sequence: TGTGCCAGCAGTTACGATCGGCCAGGGGGCAGGGATACGCAGTATTTT. This codes for CASSYDRPGGRDTQYF.

This clone was seen once. The J gene is TRBJ2-7, the V gene TRBV30; D is perhaps TRBD2 (6 bases). This CDR3 has 14 amino acids. Looked up from germline, CDR1 is GTSNPN and CDR2 is SVGIG (reference sequence). V was clipped by 5 bases and J by 5 bases, with 19 bases between them. CDR3 loop: CAWGGRSILDEQYF. In nucleotides, the CDR3 is TGTGCCTGGGGGGGGAGGTCCATTCTCGACGAGCAGTACTTC.

This chain links TRBV28 with TRBJ2-3, with a weak D call TRBD2 (6 bases). Germline lookup yields CDR1 MDHEN and CDR2 SYDVKM. With 2 bases removed from V and 1 base from J, the gap between germline ends came to 10 bases. The CDR3 runs to 15 residues. This chain's CDR3 is CASSLQGGGTDTQYF. CDR3 coding DNA: TGTGCCAGCAGTTTACAGGGAGGTGGCACAGATACGCAGTATTTT.

This CDR3 reads CASRTDAGANVLTF. The CDR3 DNA follows: TGTGCCAGCAGAACCGACGCTGGGGCCAACGTCCTGACTTTC. This chain uses TRBV6-5 with TRBJ2-6; D is uncertain. V was clipped by 6 bases and J by 2 bases, with 8 bases between them. Germline CDR1 is MNHEY and CDR2 is SVGAGI. CDR3 length: 14 amino acids.

The genes are TRBV9 and TRBJ2-7; 11 bases are a match to TRBD2. J lost 3 bases, V lost 3 bases, and 2 bases had no gene match. The germline V gene has CDR1 SGDLS and CDR2 YYNGEE. This CDR3 is built from 14 residues. CDR3 DNA: TGTGCCAGCAGCGAGGGACTAGCGGACTACGAGCAGTACTTC. This sequence encodes CASSEGLADYEQYF.

The V and J genes are TRBV18 and TRBJ1-2; 7 bases fit TRBD1. Trimming at V came to 2 bases and at J to 7 bases, leaving 4 bases not matched to a gene. The CDR3 is 13 amino acids. Germline lookup yields CDR1 KGHSH and CDR2 LQKENI. CDR3 loop: CASSPERGRGYTF. CDR3 bases: TGTGCCAGCTCACCAGAGAGGGGGCGTGGCTACACCTTC.

V is TRBV11-2 and J is TRBJ2-3; 7 nucleotides align to TRBD1. CDR3 length: 17 amino acids. Trimming took 5 bases from V and 3 from J; bases not matched to a gene: 14. Germline V CDR1 and CDR2: SGHAT, FQNNGV. The CDR3 protein is CASSPRITTGRTDTQYF. The CDR3 DNA reads TGTGCCAGCAGCCCCCGCATAACGACAGGGAGAACAGATACGCAGTATTTT.